This TCR beta chain was retrieved from a study of CD8+ T cells in alopecia areata. Extracted RNA was reverse transcribed, and the resulting cDNA served as sequencing template. Clones were sequenced by immunoSEQ multiplex PCR, and TCRdb holds only the in-frame ones, with some missing. Among about 160,000 clones, around three fifths were seen once, and the ten largest hold 0.7% to 1%. Treatment: oral pan-JAK inhibitor, 5-10 mg twice daily. Cell sorting on a FACSAria was used to separate CD4+ and CD8+ T cells from the PBMCs. Germline V CDR1 and CDR2: SGHDT, YYEEEE. The J segment lost 6 bases and the V segment lost 4 bases, leaving 15 bases of the junction unmatched. The CDR3 contains 17 residues.

Sequences were derived from CD4+ T cells sorted from blood, sampled at week 4, from a patient treated with tofacitinib. The clonotype was recovered from a human donor with alopecia areata. The chain is built from TRBV5-6 and TRBJ2-3; 9 nucleotides align to TRBD2. CDR3 protein: CASSPIDQRGAADTQYF. CDR3 bases: TGTGCCAGCAGCCCTATTGACCAGCGGGGGGCCGCGGATACGCAGTATTTT. The full variable domain, in which reference TRBV5-6 and TRBJ2-3 provide the parts outside the CDR3, is DAGVTQSPTHLIKTRGQQVTLRCSPKSGHDTVSWYQQALGQGPQFIFQYYEEEERQRGNFPDRFSGHQFPNYSSELNVNALLLGDSALYLCASSPIDQRGAADTQYFGPGTRLTVL.